This T cell receptor beta chain is from a study of neurological immune-mediated disorders (dated by TCRdb to between 2018 and 2021). For the wider study: Among the 34 multiple sclerosis patients, relapsing-remitting MS accounted for some 30 and secondary progressive MS accounted for 3. Peripheral blood TCR-beta repertoires from HTLV-I-associated myelopathy (HAM/TSP) patients, multiple sclerosis patients and healthy controls were compared by UMI-based sequencing. The 90 to 110 TCR-beta libraries included longitudinal samples, technical triplicates and paired sorted CD4+ and CD8+ T-cell subsets alongside PBMC samples. The cohort included about 66 subjects: some 15 with HAM/TSP, around 34 with multiple sclerosis, and some 20 healthy controls.

Libraries from unsorted PBMCs were made from 2 million PBMCs kept in RNAlater at -80 degrees C until RNA extraction. Multiple sclerosis patients were enrolled in a US clinical protocol under which disease progression was evaluated by magnetic resonance imaging. Peripheral blood underwent Ficoll-Hypaque density gradient centrifugation to isolate PBMCs, which were then cryopreserved in liquid nitrogen. cDNA was synthesized by template-switch 5'RACE using a primer carrying a 10-nucleotide random unique molecular identifier by which each TCR transcript was tagged. Every sequencing run yielded over 190 million TCR-beta sequences covering 15-18 subjects. Total RNA was extracted with the RNeasy kit. The KAPA Real-time Library Amplification kit was used to amplify TCR-beta VDJ regions with primers for the TCR constant region and the 5'RACE anchor. Sample indexes and Illumina adaptors were added in a first PCR, and a second PCR then increased library yield. After Ampure bead purification, the roughly 650 bp TCR product was size-selected on a 2% E-gel SizeSelection system. Before pooling, library quality was assessed on a Bioanalyzer, concentration was determined with Qubit, and library quantification was performed with the Kapa Library Quantification kit. An Illumina HiSeq 2500 sequenced the libraries paired-end 2 x 150 bp. To increase sequence diversity, 25-30% phiX was spiked into each library pool. In the source study's methods: Quality-filtered reads were processed with the UMI-based MiGEC pipeline, and over 80% of raw TCR sequences were removed by the MiGEC pipeline during error correction. IMGT germline references were used for aligning VDJ genes, and each clonotype was defined as a unique CDR3 amino acid sequence together with its V-J genes. Clonal expansion, Shannon diversity and CDR3 relatedness (CalcPairwiseDistances, ClusterSamples) were evaluated with VDJtools, and phylogenetic trees were built with CLCbio workbench. Clones with at least 8 unique UMIs were defined as expanded, with this threshold being based on coefficient-of-variation modelling across technical triplicates. TCRdb reworked the public reads: Q25 trimming with fastp, MiXCR clone assembly, productive beta chains retained. Each CDR3 protein gets just one entry, which takes the most common genes and DNA from the rows behind it. The V and J calls shown here were made by TCRdb, not taken from the authors' results. The sample table holds 80,000 to 100,000 distinct CDR3 sequences, of which under 4.5% were seen once. Just under 3% of the sample comes from the top ten.

Cut back by 0 bases and 5 bases, the V and J ends lie 7 bases apart. Reading from cysteine to phenylalanine, the CDR3 counts 13 amino acids. Only CDR3 DNA remains: 39 bases, in frame from the first base. CDR1 LGHNA and CDR2 YNFKEQ were looked up in the germline V gene. Details on this clonotype: There is no known antigen for this receptor. No base qualities exist here, and no much larger clone lies one base off it.

General conclusions and limits of the study: TCR clonal expansion was greatest in HAM/TSP patients and smallest in MS patients, who ranked below even healthy controls. Across subjects, expanded clones never shared an identical CDR3 amino acid sequence, which suggests that the TCR-beta repertoires in every group were private. The MS cluster showed no association with clinical or MRI features, and the authors stated that larger cohorts are needed. Phylogenetic analysis grouped repertoires from 18 of 34 MS patients into a cluster of related CDR3 sequences, suggesting a possible repertoire-level signature.

This sequence was found in a woman aged 50 to 65 with multiple sclerosis. Sequenced: PBMCs. The sequence is built from TRBV4-2 and TRBJ2-5; a confident D gene designation cannot be given. In nucleotides, the sequence is TGTGCCAGCAGCCAAGATTCCGCTGAGACCCAGTACTTC. Its amino acids are CASSQDSAETQYF.